This T cell receptor (beta chain) was recorded in a study of T-cell reconstitution after alpha-beta-depleted transplantation in children. General study findings and limits: In patients about two months after transplant, alpha-beta T cells reportedly arose from several hundred expanded graft clones. It was newly produced T cells that mostly accounted for T-cell counts and diversity one year after transplant.

This clonotype was counted many times. The antigen is undetermined. CDR3 length equals 12 residues. Germline lookup yields CDR1 SQVTM and CDR2 ANQGSEA. Trimming shortened V by 4 bases and J by 3 bases, and 10 bases separated the two germline ends. Preparation of the TCRbeta library used unique molecular identifiers. Each CDR3 protein is one row after TCRdb ran MiXCR on the PCR reads. Seen here are 540,000 or so distinct CDR3 sequences, roughly 24% observed once, and the top ten hold about 14%. The chain carries TRBV29-1 and TRBJ2-7; D remains ambiguous. This TCR was recovered from a boy in the first two years of life who had a stem cell transplant for acute myeloid leukemia, so the T cells may come from the graft donor. Source: PBMCs, mostly from graft donor cells, taken 360 days after TCRalphabeta/CD19-depleted stem cell transplant. The CDR3 protein is CSVGWSSYEQYF. The CDR3 DNA reads TGCAGCGTTGGATGGTCAAGCTACGAGCAGTACTTC.